This T cell receptor (beta chain) was recovered during a study of blood T cell repertoires in COVID-19. Generated by immunoSEQ multiplex PCR, the TCRdb table keeps only in-frame clones and is missing some. The profile shows some 200,000 clones, 94% of them singletons. Germline V lookup: CDR1 PRHDT, CDR2 FYEKMQ (reference sequence). The V gene lost 4 bases and the J gene lost 10 bases, with 14 bases spanning the gap. The CDR3 length is 14 residues. Specimen: peripheral blood. The rearrangement joins TRBV13 to TRBJ1-6, with a possible D match to TRBD1 (6 bases). This clonotype was obtained from a man aged 25 to 45 with COVID-19, enrolled during active disease. The CDR3 sequence is CASSSPSDRSPLHF. CDR3 DNA: TGTGCCAGCAGCTCCCCCTCGGACAGATCACCCCTCCACTTT. The full variable domain, completed using reference TRBV13 and TRBJ1-6, is AAGVIQSPRHLIKEKRETATLKCYPIPRHDTVYWYQQGPGQDPQFLISFYEKMQSDKGSIPDRFSAQQFSDYHSELNMSSLELGDSALYFCASSSPSDRSPLHFGNGTRLTVT.